Below, 21 T cell receptor beta chains from the same sample are listed, as sequenced in a study of blood T cell repertoires in COVID-19. Sequenced by immunoSEQ multiplex PCR; TCRdb stores in-frame clones only, minus some. The table includes some 100,000 clones, 88% detected once. The sequencing input was peripheral blood. The origin of the receptors is a human donor in a cohort sampled during active COVID-19.

The genes are TRBV6-2 or TRBV6-3 and TRBJ2-4; a weak D match, TRBD1 (6 bases). This CDR3 is 15 amino acids long. In germline, CDR1 is MNHEY, CDR2 SVGEGT. Trimming took 1 base from V and 2 from J, leaving 9 bases between them. CDR3: CASSYFRDTKNIQYF. CDR3 in DNA: TGTGCCAGCAGTTACTTCCGGGACACCAAAAACATTCAGTACTTC.

V and J are TRBV11-2 and TRBJ1-6; 9 bases align to TRBD1. Germline V lookup: CDR1 SGHAT, CDR2 FQNNGV. J lost 8 bases, V lost 3 bases, and 8 bases had no gene match. This CDR3 spans 16 amino acids. As DNA, the CDR3 is TGTGCCAGCAGCTTGAACCCGGGACAGGGTGATTCACCCCTCCACTTT. The encoded protein is CASSLNPGQGDSPLHF.

The CDR3 is CSASGRGFDNEQFF. The CDR3 DNA reads TGCAGTGCTAGTGGTCGGGGGTTCGACAATGAGCAGTTCTTC. The chain links TRBV20-1 to TRBJ2-1, with D tentatively TRBD2 (6 bases). The CDR3 is 14 amino acids. The V and J ends lost 3 bases and 5 bases respectively, with 14 bases between them. Per germline, CDR1 DFQATT and CDR2 SNEGSKA (reference sequence).

Notes on this clone: An end of the junction differs from the germline gene, which may be a read error. This rearrangement joins TRBV28 to TRBJ1-4; no reliable D call. The CDR3 covers 13 residues. Germline-derived CDR1 and CDR2 are MDHEN and SYDVKM. CDR3 protein: CAGRSQPNEKLFF. The CDR3 bases are TGTGCCGGCAGGAGTCAACCTAATGAAAAACTGTTTTTT.

This chain links TRBV19 with TRBJ2-7, with 10 bases matching TRBD1. Germline-derived CDR1 and CDR2 are LNHDA and SQIVND (reference sequence). V lost 1 base to trimming and J lost 2 bases; unmatched junction nucleotides: 8. CDR3 length: 17 amino acids. CDR3 amino acids: CASSIAWTGGNTYEQYF. DNA of the CDR3: TGTGCCAGTAGTATAGCCTGGACAGGGGGTAATACCTACGAGCAGTACTTC.

The V call is TRBV25-1, the J call TRBJ1-2, with 7 bases aligning to TRBD1. In germline, CDR1 is MGHDK, CDR2 SYGVNS. V dropped 7 bases and J dropped 4; count of bases not matched to a gene: 6. The CDR3 consists of 13 residues. The CDR3 sequence is CASTRQGLYGYTF. The DNA for the CDR3 is TGTGCCAGCACCCGACAGGGCCTCTATGGCTACACCTTC.

The chain couples TRBV7-9 to TRBJ2-6; D perhaps matches TRBD1 (5 bases). In germline, CDR1 is SEHNR, CDR2 FQNEAQ (reference sequence). There are 16 residues in the CDR3. The V end lost 5 bases, the J end lost 0 bases, and 11 bases lay between the germline ends. CDR3 in amino acids: CASSILTGSGANVLTF. The CDR3 DNA follows: TGTGCCAGCAGCATCCTAACAGGCTCTGGGGCCAACGTCCTGACTTTC.

This rearrangement joins TRBV7-2 to TRBJ2-3; 8 bases fit TRBD1. Germline-derived CDR1 and CDR2 are SGHTA and FQGNSA. V trimming: 5 bases; J trimming: 2 bases; junction bases outside the gene matches: 6. The length of the CDR3 is 15 residues. Here the CDR3 reads CASSQDRGFTDTQYF. The CDR3 DNA sequence: TGTGCCAGCAGCCAAGACAGGGGTTTCACAGATACGCAGTATTTT.

The chain recombines TRBV7-8 with TRBJ1-3; 7 bases are shared with TRBD1. The V gene end was trimmed by 3 bases and the J gene end by 0 bases; junction bases not matched to a gene: 5. Germline CDR1 is SGHVS and CDR2 is FQNEAQ. This CDR3 has 16 amino acids. The CDR3 DNA reads as TGTGCCAGCAGCTTCTTGGACAGGCCCTCTGGAAACACCATATATTTT. This gives the protein CASSFLDRPSGNTIYF.

This sequence joins TRBV18 and TRBJ1-3; 7 bases align to TRBD1. From germline, CDR1 is KGHSH and CDR2 LQKENI. CDR3 length: 16 amino acids. The ends lost 3 bases at V and 4 bases at J; junction bases unmatched: 9. The CDR3 DNA sequence: TGTGCCAGCTCACCGACCATAATGGGACAGGGAAACACCATATATTTT. It is translated as CASSPTIMGQGNTIYF.

The chain employs TRBV11-3 and TRBJ2-5, with D unclear. The V end was cut by 0 bases, the J end by 5 bases, with 4 bases between. The germline CDR1 and CDR2 sequences are SGHNT and YENEEA. The CDR3 runs to 12 residues. The CDR3 DNA is TGTGCCAGCAGCTTAGATGGCGAGACCCAGTACTTC. It yields the protein CASSLDGETQYF.

The CDR3 DNA reads as TGTGCCAGCAGCTTAGACCTTAATCAGCCCCAGCATTTT. Residues: CASSLDLNQPQHF. The V gene is TRBV11-2, the J gene TRBJ1-5; no definite D call. Germline V CDR1 and CDR2: SGHAT, FQNNGV. Trimming stripped 0 bases from V and 4 bases from J, with 4 bases between. There are 13 residues in the CDR3. Complete variable domain (other parts from reference TRBV11-2 and TRBJ1-5): EAGVAQSPRYKIIEKRQSVAFWCNPISGHATLYWYQQILGQGPKLLIQFQNNGVVDDSQLPKDRFSAERLKGVDSTLKIQPAKLEDSAVYLCASSLDLNQPQHFGDGTRLSIL.

The chain employs TRBV12-5 and TRBJ2-1, with TRBD2 matching 9 bases. Germline CDR1 and CDR2: LGHNT and FRNRAP. V was pared by 0 bases and J by 2 bases, with 8 bases of the junction left unmatched. CDR3 length: 18 residues. The CDR3 nucleotides read TGTGCTAGTGGTTTGGTACCCGACGGACTAGCGACCTACAATGAGCAGTTCTTC. It codes for CASGLVPDGLATYNEQFF.

The J gene is TRBJ2-5, the V gene TRBV19; 7 bases agree with TRBD1. The CDR3 length is 14 residues. Trimming took 3 bases from V and 7 from J; bases not matched to a gene: 8. Germline V CDR1 and CDR2: LNHDA, SQIVND (reference sequence). The CDR3 DNA is TGTGCCAGTAGTATTGGACAGGCCGGCAGGACCCAGTACTTC. Protein: CASSIGQAGRTQYF.

The sample holds one count of this clone. The chain combines TRBV30 with TRBJ1-3; D is uncertain. Germline values: CDR1 GTSNPN, CDR2 SVGIG (reference sequence). The CDR3 spans 12 residues. CDR3 protein: CGATESGNTIYF. Here the CDR3 DNA reads TGTGGGGCGACGGAATCTGGAAACACCATATATTTT. Drawing the rest from reference TRBV30 and TRBJ1-3, the complete variable domain is SQTIHQWPATLVQPVGSPLSLECTVEGTSNPNLYWYRQAAGRGLQLLFYSVGIGQISSEVPQNLSASRPQDRQFILSSKKLLLSDSGFYLCGATESGNTIYFGEGSWLTVV.

Relative to its sample, this clone is medium-sized. This rearrangement joins TRBV4-2 to TRBJ2-7; 16 nucleotides align to TRBD2. The CDR3 is 17 residues long. V dropped 0 bases and J dropped 5; count of bases not matched to a gene: 4. Per the germline V gene, CDR1 is LGHNA and CDR2 is YNFKEQ. The CDR3 region is CASSQEGGLAGGHEQYF. In DNA, the CDR3 is TGTGCCAGCAGCCAAGAAGGGGGACTAGCGGGAGGGCACGAGCAGTACTTC.

V is TRBV5-6 and J is TRBJ2-7, with TRBD2 identical over 7 bases. V lost 4 bases and J lost 3; bases outside the gene matches: 4. The germline CDR1 and CDR2 sequences are SGHDT and YYEEEE. The CDR3 loop spans 13 amino acids. For the CDR3, the DNA is TGTGCCAGCAGCCCCGGACTAGGCTACGAGCAGTACTTC. Its translation: CASSPGLGYEQYF.

The chain combines TRBV27 with TRBJ2-1, with D possibly matching TRBD2 (6 bases). The CDR3 extends over 16 amino acids. The V end was cut by 4 bases, the J end by 2 bases, with 15 bases between. Germline V lookup: CDR1 MNHEY, CDR2 SMNVEV (reference sequence). Written as DNA, the CDR3 is TGTGCCAGCAGTTACGGGAGCCGCATAACCTACAATGAGCAGTTCTTC. It specifies CASSYGSRITYNEQFF.

This clone was picked up one time. V gene TRBV9 combines with J gene TRBJ2-7; the match to TRBD2 covers 11 bases. V was clipped by 0 bases and J by 4 bases; unmatched bases: 0. The CDR3 is made up of 14 amino acids. Germline V gives CDR1 SGDLS, CDR2 YYNGEE. CDR3 coding DNA: TGTGCCAGCAGCGTAGGGACTAGCGGGTACGAGCAGTACTTC. It specifies CASSVGTSGYEQYF.

The chain has TRBV28 and TRBJ1-4; perhaps TRBD1 as D (6 bases). Trimming shortened V by 6 bases and J by 5 bases, and 10 bases separated the two germline ends. Germline values: CDR1 MDHEN, CDR2 SYDVKM. The CDR3 length is 13 residues. CDR3 in amino acids: CASRTGLNEKLFF. DNA for the CDR3: TGTGCCAGCAGGACAGGCCTCAATGAAAAACTGTTTTTT.

The V gene is TRBV3-1 (or the pseudogene TRBV3-2), the J gene TRBJ2-1, with D perhaps TRBD2 (6 bases). The CDR3 length is 16 residues. V lost 0 bases, J lost 6 bases, and 15 bases lay in between. Germline values: CDR1 LGHDT, CDR2 YNNKEL (reference sequence). The CDR3 is CASSQDGGFLANEQFF. The CDR3 nucleotides read TGTGCCAGCAGCCAAGATGGGGGGTTCTTGGCCAATGAGCAGTTCTTC.